Each of the 26 T cell receptor beta chains below was sequenced from the same sample in a study of T-cell memory formation after mild COVID-19. TCRdb called the 5' RACE reads again in MiXCR, with one record for every CDR3 protein. The repertoire consists of some 320,000 distinct CDR3 sequences, with over 11% occurring once and the leading ten covering around 23%. The sample was PBMCs or a T cell subset sorted from them (not recorded which). The source of these receptors is a man between 18 and 35 years old who had mild COVID-19 (a few samples of this study predate the infection). Cell type and time point are not known.

CDR3 in DNA: TGTGCCAGCAGGTTACAGGGGGATACAGATACGCAGTATTTT. This sequence encodes CASRLQGDTDTQYF. The J gene is TRBJ2-3, the V gene TRBV4-2, with TRBD1 matching 8 bases. CDR1 is LGHNA, CDR2 YNFKEQ, per germline. The CDR3 consists of 14 residues. The V gene end was trimmed by 6 bases and the J gene end by 3 bases; junction bases not matched to a gene: 5.

CDR3 amino acids: CASSSILATRGTEAFF. The CDR3 DNA is TGTGCCAGCAGCTCCATATTGGCGACACGGGGCACTGAAGCTTTCTTT. This chain connects TRBV7-9 to TRBJ1-1; no clear D. There are 16 residues in the CDR3. V was cut by 4 bases and J by 4 bases, with 19 bases left in between. CDR1 is SEHNR and CDR2 is FQNEAQ in the germline V gene (reference sequence).

V and J are TRBV7-3 and TRBJ1-6; no clear D. Germline CDR1 reads SGHTA; CDR2 reads FQGTGA. This CDR3 region has 13 residues. The V end was cut by 1 base, the J end by 9 bases, with 7 bases between. The CDR3 here is CASSLNWLSPLHF. The CDR3 nucleotides are TGTGCCAGCAGCTTAAACTGGCTTTCACCCCTCCACTTT.

This clonotype was counted between two and nine times. This rearrangement joins TRBV4-3 to TRBJ2-1; 8 nucleotides line up with TRBD2. The germline gives CDR1 LGHNA, CDR2 YSLEER. The CDR3 runs 17 residues. The J segment lost 5 bases and the V segment lost 1 base, leaving 10 bases of the junction unmatched. CDR3 nucleotides: TGCGCCAGCAGCCAAGTACGATGGCGGGGGGCCCACAATGAGCAGTTCTTC. Encoded protein: CASSQVRWRGAHNEQFF.

V is TRBV7-6 and J is TRBJ1-3; D gene uncertain. Germline CDR1 is SGHVS and CDR2 is FNYEAQ. This CDR3 has 12 amino acids. The V end was cut by 2 bases, the J end by 8 bases, with 7 bases between. CDR3: CASSLPDHTIYF. The CDR3 coding sequence is TGTGCCAGCAGCTTACCGGACCACACCATATATTTT.

The table lists this clonotype with many counts. V usage is TRBV14 and J usage is TRBJ2-3, with D perhaps TRBD2 (5 bases). V lost 0 bases, J lost 10 bases, and 11 bases lay in between. Germline CDR1 SGHDN, CDR2 FVKESK. This CDR3 has 13 residues. The CDR3 here is CASSQDWTGSQYF. CDR3 coding DNA: TGTGCCAGCAGCCAAGATTGGACGGGATCGCAGTATTTT.

V usage is TRBV2 and J usage is TRBJ1-5; TRBD1 agrees at 8 bases. Per germline, CDR1 SNHLY and CDR2 FYNNEI. After removal of 6 bases from V and 2 bases from J, the junction contained 6 bases not matched to a gene. The CDR3 has 15 amino acids. The CDR3 DNA reads as TGTGCCAGCAGATGGGACAGGTGGGGCAATCAGCCCCAGCATTTT. Protein sequence: CASRWDRWGNQPQHF.

The J gene is TRBJ2-5, the V gene TRBV5-4, with D uncertain. V was cut by 4 bases and J by 2 bases, with 15 bases left in between. CDR1 is SGHNT, CDR2 YYREEE, per germline (reference sequence). CDR3 length: 15 residues. The DNA of the CDR3 is TGTGCCAGCAGCACCCGAAATGCGGCACAAGAGACCCAGTACTTC. It yields the protein CASSTRNAAQETQYF.

The chain is built from TRBV7-9 and TRBJ2-2; TRBD1 agrees at 9 bases. V lost 5 bases and J lost 6; bases outside the gene matches: 4. Per germline, CDR1 SEHNR and CDR2 FQNEAQ (reference sequence). The CDR3 runs 14 residues. CDR3 sequence reads: CASSPNRGPGELFF. CDR3 nucleotides: TGTGCCAGCAGCCCAAACAGGGGGCCCGGGGAGCTGTTTTTT.

This clonotype was counted a few times. The chain uses TRBV5-4 and TRBJ2-5, with 11 bases aligning to TRBD2. Losses at the gene ends were 3 bases for V and 5 bases for J; bases not matched to a gene: 9. CDR3 length: 16 residues. Germline V gene lookup returns CDR1 SGHNT and CDR2 YYREEE (reference sequence). CDR3 DNA: TGTGCCAGCAGCTCCGGTGATAGCGGGGGGGAGGAGACCCAGTACTTC. Translating it yields CASSSGDSGGEETQYF.

This clonotype has a handful of counts. This rearrangement joins TRBV20-1 to TRBJ2-7; TRBD1 agrees at 7 bases. The junction had 10 bases not matched to a gene; V was cut back by 5 bases and J by 3 bases. CDR3 length equals 14 residues. CDR1 is DFQATT, CDR2 SNEGSKA, per germline (reference sequence). For the CDR3, the DNA is TGCAGTGCTTTTCCCGAGGGACAGTACTACGAGCAGTACTTC. Residues: CSAFPEGQYYEQYF.

The chain combines TRBV3-1 with TRBJ2-7; possibly TRBD1 or TRBD2 for D (5 bases each). The germline CDR1 and CDR2 sequences are LGHDT and YNNKEL (reference sequence). The CDR3 has 15 residues. The ends were cut back, 4 bases at V and 4 bases at J, with 17 bases in the middle. The CDR3 DNA reads as TGTGCCAGCAGCCCCTCCGGGACGGGACGGTACGAGCAGTACTTC. Its protein product is CASSPSGTGRYEQYF.

The chain employs TRBV4-1 and TRBJ2-5, with 8 bases that match TRBD2. Germline CDR1 reads MGHRA; CDR2 reads YSYEKL. There are 15 residues in the CDR3. The V gene end was trimmed by 4 bases and the J gene end by 2 bases; junction bases not matched to a gene: 6. CDR3 sequence reads: CASSRSGGDQETQYF. The CDR3 DNA is TGCGCCAGCAGCCGCTCCGGGGGGGATCAAGAGACCCAGTACTTC.

There are a few counts of this clonotype. This chain uses TRBV20-1 with TRBJ2-7; weak D call: TRBD1 (7 bases). This CDR3 comprises 13 residues. Looked up from germline, CDR1 is DFQATT and CDR2 is SNEGSKA (reference sequence). V lost 2 bases to trimming and J lost 3 bases, with 11 bases between them. In DNA, the CDR3 is TGCAGTGCTAGACAGGGGGGAAACTACGAGCAGTACGTC. Its translation: CSARQGGNYEQYV.

DNA for the CDR3: TGTGCCAGCAGCTTAGAGACCTCAGTTAACTACAATGAGCAGTTCTTC. The encoded protein is CASSLETSVNYNEQFF. The chain recombines TRBV7-6 with TRBJ2-1; D ambiguous. Trimming pared 1 base from V and 3 bases from J, leaving 13 bases between. The CDR3 contains 16 residues. CDR1 and CDR2 from the germline V gene are SGHVS and FNYEAQ. Full variable domain (remainder filled in from reference TRBV7-6 and TRBJ2-1): GAGVSQSPRYKVTKRGQDVALRCDPISGHVSLYWYRQALGQGPEFLTYFNYEAQQDKSGLPNDRFSAERPEGSISTLTIQRTEQRDSAMYRCASSLETSVNYNEQFFGPGTRLTVL.

In this sample, this clonotype turned up a few times. V is TRBV7-9 and J is TRBJ2-3; D remains ambiguous. The CDR3 consists of 14 residues. Germline V gene sequence: CDR1 SEHNR, CDR2 FQNEAQ (reference sequence). V lost 1 base to trimming and J lost 6 bases, with 11 bases between them. The CDR3 loop is CASSLEWEGDTQYF. The CDR3 nucleotides read TGTGCCAGCAGCTTAGAATGGGAAGGGGATACGCAGTATTTT.

In DNA form, the CDR3 reads TGTGCCAGCATTCGGATCCTAGGCACCGGGGAGCTGTTTTTT. Amino acids: CASIRILGTGELFF. The chain combines TRBV12-3 or TRBV12-4 with TRBJ2-2, with no clear D. The CDR3 has 14 amino acids. Trimming stripped 7 bases from V and 4 bases from J, with 13 bases between.

This chain links TRBV4-1 with TRBJ1-1; perhaps TRBD1 as D (5 bases). CDR3 length equals 13 residues. Looked up from germline, CDR1 is MGHRA and CDR2 is YSYEKL. V lost 1 base and J lost 11, with 14 bases in between. In nucleotides, the CDR3 is TGCGCCAGCAGCCAAGGCCGGGGGGATGAGGCTTTCTTT. The encoded protein is CASSQGRGDEAFF.

There are a few counts of this clonotype. V gene TRBV12-3 or TRBV12-4 combines with J gene TRBJ2-7; tentatively, D is TRBD1 (6 bases). Between the trimmed V and J ends, which lost 5 bases and 2 bases, there was a span of 13 bases. This CDR3 is built from 14 residues. The CDR3 here is CASSPTGIPYEQYF. The CDR3 nucleotides are TGTGCCAGCAGTCCCACAGGGATCCCCTACGAGCAGTACTTC.

The CDR3 nucleotides are TGCGCCAGCAGCTTGGCGGGGGTCGGGGCCGGGGAGCTGTTTTTT. Protein: CASSLAGVGAGELFF. V gene TRBV5-1 combines with J gene TRBJ2-2; a possible D gene is TRBD2 (6 bases). Trimming removed 0 bases at V and 6 bases at J, with 12 bases between. From germline, CDR1 is SGHRS and CDR2 YFSETQ. The length of the CDR3 is 15 residues.

This chain connects TRBV5-6 to TRBJ2-3, with D unclear. The CDR3 covers 15 residues. V lost 0 bases, J lost 2 bases, and 10 bases lay in between. The V gene's germline CDR1 is SGHDT and CDR2 YYEEEE. As DNA, the CDR3 is TGTGCCAGCAGCTTGGGAAGGGTTATCACAGATACGCAGTATTTT. Amino acids: CASSLGRVITDTQYF.

Points on this clonotype: This may be a read error, as it is one base from a much larger clone. V is TRBV5-4 and J is TRBJ2-7; 9 positions match TRBD1. Trimming at V came to 4 bases and at J to 6 bases, leaving 2 bases not matched to a gene. This CDR3 is 12 amino acids long. Germline lookup yields CDR1 SGHNT and CDR2 YYREEE (reference sequence). The CDR3: CASSETGGEQYF. For the CDR3, the DNA is TGTGCCAGCAGCGAGACAGGGGGCGAGCAGTACTTC.

This clonotype was seen many times. J is TRBJ1-1 and V is TRBV29-1, with D perhaps matching TRBD1 (5 bases). CDR3 length: 12 residues. Trimming took off 7 bases at V and 4 bases at J, with 13 bases between the two ends. CDR1 and CDR2 (germline): SQVTM, ANQGSEA. The chain's CDR3 is CSGRFGGTEAFF. The CDR3 DNA reads TGCAGCGGGAGGTTTGGGGGCACTGAAGCTTTCTTT.

The V and J genes are TRBV7-2 and TRBJ2-5; either TRBD1 or TRBD2 may supply D (5 bases each). V was shortened by 0 bases and J by 5 bases, with 10 bases between the two germline ends. This CDR3 has 14 amino acids. In germline, CDR1 is SGHTA, CDR2 FQGNSA. The CDR3 DNA sequence: TGTGCCAGCAGCTTAGCGGCAGGGACGGAGACCCAGTACTTC. This gives the protein CASSLAAGTETQYF. The complete variable domain, with remaining parts taken from reference TRBV7-2 and TRBJ2-5, reads GAGVSQSPSNKVTEKGKDVELRCDPISGHTALYWYRQSLGQGLEFLIYFQGNSAPDKSGLPSDRFSAERTGGSVSTLTIQRTQQEDSAVYLCASSLAAGTETQYFGPGTRLLVL.

Only a few counts were recorded for this clonotype. V is TRBV12-3 or TRBV12-4 and J is TRBJ2-5, with D possibly being TRBD1 or TRBD2 (5 bases each). The CDR3 spans 18 residues. With 3 bases removed from V and 1 base from J, the gap between germline ends came to 21 bases. The CDR3 DNA reads TGTGCCAGCAGTTTGTTCCCGGGACGCCAAAGACGCCAAGAGACCCAGTACTTC. Protein product: CASSLFPGRQRRQETQYF.

The rearrangement joins TRBV7-2 to TRBJ2-3, with 9 bases aligning to TRBD2. The CDR3 has 13 residues. V lost 5 bases and J lost 10; bases outside the gene matches: 7. Looked up from germline, CDR1 is SGHTA and CDR2 is FQGNSA. CDR3 nucleotide sequence: TGTGCCAGCAGCCTACGGAGCGGGGGGCCGCAGTATTTT. Residues: CASSLRSGGPQYF.